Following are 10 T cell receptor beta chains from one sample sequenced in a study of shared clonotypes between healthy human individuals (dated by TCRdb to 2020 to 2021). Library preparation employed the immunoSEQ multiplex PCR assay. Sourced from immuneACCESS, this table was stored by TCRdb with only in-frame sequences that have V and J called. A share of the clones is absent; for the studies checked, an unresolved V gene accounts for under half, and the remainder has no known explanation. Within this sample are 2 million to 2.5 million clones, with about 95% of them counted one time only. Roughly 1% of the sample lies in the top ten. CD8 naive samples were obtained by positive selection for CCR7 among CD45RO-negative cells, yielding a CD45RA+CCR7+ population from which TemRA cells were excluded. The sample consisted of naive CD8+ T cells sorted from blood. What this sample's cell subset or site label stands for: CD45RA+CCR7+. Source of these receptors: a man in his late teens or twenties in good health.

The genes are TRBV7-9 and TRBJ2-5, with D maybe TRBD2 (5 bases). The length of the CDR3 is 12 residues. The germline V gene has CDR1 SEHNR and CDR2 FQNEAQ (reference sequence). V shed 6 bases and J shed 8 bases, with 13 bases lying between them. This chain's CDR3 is CASRREEGTQYF. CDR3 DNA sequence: TGTGCCAGCAGACGTGAAGAGGGTACCCAGTACTTC.

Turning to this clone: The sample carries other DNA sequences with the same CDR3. The CDR3 here is CASSYSLYNEQFF. DNA of the CDR3: TGTGCCAGCAGTTACTCGTTGTACAATGAGCAGTTCTTC. The V call is TRBV6-5, the J call TRBJ2-1, with no clear D. This CDR3 has 13 residues. V lost 0 bases, J lost 4 bases, and 4 bases lay in between. CDR1 and CDR2 (germline): MNHEY, SVGAGI.

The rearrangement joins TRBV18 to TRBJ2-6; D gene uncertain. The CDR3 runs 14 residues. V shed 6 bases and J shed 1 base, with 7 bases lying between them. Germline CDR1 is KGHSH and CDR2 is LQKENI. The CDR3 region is CASSPESGANVLTF. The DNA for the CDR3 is TGTGCCAGCTCGCCCGAATCTGGGGCCAACGTCCTGACTTTC. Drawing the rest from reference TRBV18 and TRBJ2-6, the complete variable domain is NAGVMQNPRHLVRRRGQEARLRCSPMKGHSHVYWYRQLPEEGLKFMVYLQKENIIDESGMPKERFSAEFPKEGPSILRIQQVVRGDSAAYFCASSPESGANVLTFGAGSRLTVL.

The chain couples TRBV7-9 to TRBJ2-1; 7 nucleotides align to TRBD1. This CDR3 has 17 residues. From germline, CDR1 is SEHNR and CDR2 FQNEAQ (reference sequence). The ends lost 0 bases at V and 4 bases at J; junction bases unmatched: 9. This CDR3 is CASSLARTGPSYNEQFF. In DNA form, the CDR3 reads TGTGCCAGCAGCTTAGCGCGGACAGGTCCTTCATACAATGAGCAGTTCTTC.

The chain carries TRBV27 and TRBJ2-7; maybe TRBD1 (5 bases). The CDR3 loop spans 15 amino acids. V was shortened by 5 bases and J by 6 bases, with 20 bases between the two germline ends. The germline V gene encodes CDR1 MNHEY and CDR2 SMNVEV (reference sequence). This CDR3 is CASSPATTELSEQYF. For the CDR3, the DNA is TGTGCCAGCAGTCCAGCAACGACAGAGCTCTCCGAGCAGTACTTC.

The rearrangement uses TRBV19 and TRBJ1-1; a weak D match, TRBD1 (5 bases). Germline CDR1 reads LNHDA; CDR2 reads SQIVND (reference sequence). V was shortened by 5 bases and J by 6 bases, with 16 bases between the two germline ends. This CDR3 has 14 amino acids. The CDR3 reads CASSSLRDSPEAFF. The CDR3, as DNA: TGTGCCAGTAGTTCCCTAAGAGACAGCCCTGAAGCTTTCTTT.

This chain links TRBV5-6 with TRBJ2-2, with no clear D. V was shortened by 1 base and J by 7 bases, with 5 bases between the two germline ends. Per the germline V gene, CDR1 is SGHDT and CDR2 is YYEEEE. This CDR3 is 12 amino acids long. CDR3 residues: CASSLFLGELFF. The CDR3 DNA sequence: TGTGCCAGCAGCTTGTTTCTCGGGGAGCTGTTTTTT.

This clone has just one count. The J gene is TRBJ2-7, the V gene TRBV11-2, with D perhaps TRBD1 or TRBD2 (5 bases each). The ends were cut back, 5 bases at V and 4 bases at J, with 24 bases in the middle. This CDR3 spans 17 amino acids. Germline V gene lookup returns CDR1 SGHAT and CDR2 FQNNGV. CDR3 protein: CASSPPRDGSFEYEQYF. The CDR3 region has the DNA TGTGCCAGCAGCCCCCCCCGGGACGGCAGCTTCGAGTACGAGCAGTACTTC. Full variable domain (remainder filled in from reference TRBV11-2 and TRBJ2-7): EAGVAQSPRYKIIEKRQSVAFWCNPISGHATLYWYQQILGQGPKLLIQFQNNGVVDDSQLPKDRFSAERLKGVDSTLKIQPAKLEDSAVYLCASSPPRDGSFEYEQYFGPGTRLTVT.

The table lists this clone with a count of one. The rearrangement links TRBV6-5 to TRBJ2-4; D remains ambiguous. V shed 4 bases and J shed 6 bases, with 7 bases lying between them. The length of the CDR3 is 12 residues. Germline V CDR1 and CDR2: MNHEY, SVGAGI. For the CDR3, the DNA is TGTGCCAGCAGTTCGGACGGAAACATTCAGTACTTC. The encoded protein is CASSSDGNIQYF.

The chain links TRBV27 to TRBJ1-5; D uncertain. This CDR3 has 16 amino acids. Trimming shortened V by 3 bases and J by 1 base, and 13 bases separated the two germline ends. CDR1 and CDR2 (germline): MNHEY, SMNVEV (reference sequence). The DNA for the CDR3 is TGTGCCAGCAGTTTGGTGGGCTCGCGGAGCAATCAGCCCCAGCATTTT. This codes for CASSLVGSRSNQPQHF.